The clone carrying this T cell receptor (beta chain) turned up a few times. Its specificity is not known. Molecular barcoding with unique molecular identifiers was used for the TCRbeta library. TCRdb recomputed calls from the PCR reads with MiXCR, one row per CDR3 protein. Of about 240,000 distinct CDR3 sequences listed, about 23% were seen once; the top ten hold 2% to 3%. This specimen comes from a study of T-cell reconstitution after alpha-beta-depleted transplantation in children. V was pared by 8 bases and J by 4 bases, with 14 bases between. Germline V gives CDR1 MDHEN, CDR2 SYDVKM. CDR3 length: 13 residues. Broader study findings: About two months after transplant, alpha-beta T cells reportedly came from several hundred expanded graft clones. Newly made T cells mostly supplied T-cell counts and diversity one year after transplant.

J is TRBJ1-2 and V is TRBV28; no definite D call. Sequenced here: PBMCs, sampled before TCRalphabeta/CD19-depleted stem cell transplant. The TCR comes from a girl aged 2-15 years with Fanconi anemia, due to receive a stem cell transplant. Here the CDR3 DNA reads TGTGCCAGCTTACCGGGGTTCATCTATGGCTACACCTTC. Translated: CASLPGFIYGYTF.